Given below is one T cell receptor beta chain in context. Its antigen is undetermined. Naive CD8 cells, CD45RO-negative and positively selected for CCR7, excluded terminally differentiated effector memory CD45RA+ cells. The repertoire was sequenced with immunoSEQ multiplex PCR; TCRdb's copy has only in-frame clones and lacks some. The table shows roughly 2.1 million clones, with roughly 91% occurring only once. The data belong to a study of shared clonotypes between healthy human individuals. Study-wide points: When naive CD4 clonotypes were compared across several donors, 4% to 5.5% were shared. Clonotypes not shared had lower generation probabilities than those common to all four donors.

With 5 bases removed from V and 3 bases from J, the gap between germline ends came to 13 bases. CDR3 length equals 15 residues. Germline loops: CDR1 MDHEN, CDR2 SYDVKM. The sample consisted of naive CD8+ T cells from PBMCs. The sequence derives from a man aged 18 to 35 in good health. Some clones in this sample may be carry-over from other donors' samples. This chain connects TRBV28 to TRBJ1-4; D remains unclear. The CDR3 region has the DNA TGTGCCAGCAGTATAGCGACATCTGCTAATGAAAAACTGTTTTTT. This encodes CASSIATSANEKLFF.